This TCR beta chain was observed in a study of Graves' ophthalmopathy and Graves' hyperthyroidism. This clonotype was found many times. Beta-chain TCR CDR3 regions were amplified from RNA transcripts. An opening RT-PCR round employed HTBI primers and preceded a second-round multiplex PCR. TCRdb itself ran the multiplex PCR reads through MiXCR, one entry per CDR3 protein. Counted here are approximately 410,000 distinct CDR3 sequences, 15% occurring once; the ten biggest clones make up roughly 7%. With V trimmed by 5 bases and J by 5 bases, 4 bases remained unmatched. The CDR3 extends over 13 amino acids. Per germline, CDR1 DFQATT and CDR2 SNEGSKA (reference sequence).

Source material: peripheral blood. The receptor was isolated from a woman under 30 with stable Graves' hyperthyroidism. The gene calls are TRBV20-1 and TRBJ2-5; 11 bases line up with TRBD2. As DNA, the CDR3 is TGCAGTGCTTTAGCGGGGGGGCTGGAGACCCAGTACTTC. Its translation is CSALAGGLETQYF.